The clone carrying this TCR beta chain was seen just once. Between the trimmed V and J ends, which lost 6 bases and 5 bases, there was a span of 13 bases. From germline, CDR1 is SGHTA and CDR2 FQGNSA. The length of the CDR3 is 14 residues. Method: immunoSEQ multiplex PCR; TCRdb's copy keeps in-frame clones and lacks some. Of some 90,000 clones in the sample, more than 70% were seen once. The data originate from a study of identifying expanded T cells in peripheral blood. Sequenced input: blood. The clonotype was recovered from a person between 18 and 75 years old in good health. The chain uses TRBV7-2 and TRBJ2-2; D gene unclear. The CDR3 nucleotides are TGTGCCAGCAGTTCATACGCTTGGACCGGGGAGCTGTTTTTT. Its protein product is CASSSYAWTGELFF.